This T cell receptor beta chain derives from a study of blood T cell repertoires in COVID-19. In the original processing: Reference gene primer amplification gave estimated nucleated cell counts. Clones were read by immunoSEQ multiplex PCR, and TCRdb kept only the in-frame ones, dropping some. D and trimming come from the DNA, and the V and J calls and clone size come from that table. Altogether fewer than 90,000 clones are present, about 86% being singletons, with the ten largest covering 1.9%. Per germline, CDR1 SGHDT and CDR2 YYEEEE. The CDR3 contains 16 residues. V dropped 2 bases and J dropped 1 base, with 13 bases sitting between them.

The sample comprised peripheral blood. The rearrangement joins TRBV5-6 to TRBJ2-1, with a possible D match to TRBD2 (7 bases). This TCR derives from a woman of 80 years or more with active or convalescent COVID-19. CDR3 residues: CASSLGGGQSYNEQFF. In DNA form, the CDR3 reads TGTGCCAGCAGCTTAGGCGGGGGCCAATCCTACAATGAGCAGTTCTTC.